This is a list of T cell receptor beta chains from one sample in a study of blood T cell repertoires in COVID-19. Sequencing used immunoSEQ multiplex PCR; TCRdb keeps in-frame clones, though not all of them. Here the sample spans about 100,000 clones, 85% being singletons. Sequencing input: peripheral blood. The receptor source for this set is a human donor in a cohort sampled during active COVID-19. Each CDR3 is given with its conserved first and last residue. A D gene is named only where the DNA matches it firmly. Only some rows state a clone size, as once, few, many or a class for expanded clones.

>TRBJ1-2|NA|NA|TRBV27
CASSPRRVNYGYTF
TGTGCCAGCAGCCCCCGGCGGGTTAACTATGGCTACACCTTC
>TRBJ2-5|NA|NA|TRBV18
CASSPAGALRQETQYF
TGTGCCAGCTCACCCGCCGGAGCGTTGCGACAAGAGACCCAGTACTTC
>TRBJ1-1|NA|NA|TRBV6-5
CASSYRGGGAVEAFF
TGTGCCAGCAGTTACAGGGGAGGAGGCGCGGTTGAAGCTTTCTTT
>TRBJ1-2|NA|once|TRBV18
CASSPVQGAPNYGYTF
TGTGCCAGCTCACCGGTACAGGGAGCACCCAACTATGGCTACACCTTC
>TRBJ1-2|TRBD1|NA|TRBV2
CASRDRDRYGYTF
TGTGCCAGCAGAGACAGGGATAGGTATGGCTACACCTTC
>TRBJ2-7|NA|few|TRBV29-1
CSALGSLYEQYF
TGCAGCGCCCTCGGGAGCCTGTACGAGCAGTACTTC
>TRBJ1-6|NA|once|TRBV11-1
CASSFTPLDNSPLHF
TGTGCCAGCAGCTTCACACCCCTCGATAATTCACCCCTCCACTTT
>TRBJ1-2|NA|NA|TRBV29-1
CSAEQGISYGYTF
TGCAGCGCCGAACAGGGAATCTCCTATGGCTACACCTTC
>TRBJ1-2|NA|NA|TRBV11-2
CASSLGGALTGYTF
TGTGCCAGCAGCTTAGGTGGAGCTTTGACGGGCTACACCTTC
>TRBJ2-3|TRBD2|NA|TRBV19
CASTDGGAGTDTQYF
TGTGCCAGTACGGACGGGGGGGCCGGCACAGATACGCAGTATTTT
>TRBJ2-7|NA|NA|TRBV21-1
CASSYRDRATYEQYF
TGTGCCAGCAGCTACCGGGACAGGGCCACTTACGAGCAGTACTTC
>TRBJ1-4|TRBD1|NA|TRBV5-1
CASSPVPGQGTGEKLFF
TGCGCCAGCAGCCCAGTCCCGGGACAGGGAACAGGGGAAAAACTGTTTTTT
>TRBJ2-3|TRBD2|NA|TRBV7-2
CASSSWLGAGGSTDTQYF
TGTGCCAGCAGCTCTTGGCTGGGGGCGGGGGGCAGCACAGATACGCAGTATTTT
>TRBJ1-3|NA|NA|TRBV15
CATSRRDLSSGNTIYF
TGTGCCACCAGCAGACGGGACTTGAGCTCTGGAAACACCATATATTTT
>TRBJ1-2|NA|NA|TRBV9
CASSAAAEANYGYTF
TGTGCCAGCAGCGCGGCGGCAGAAGCTAACTATGGCTACACCTTC
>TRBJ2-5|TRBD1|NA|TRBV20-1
CSASETGLYETQYF
TGCAGTGCTAGTGAGACAGGGCTTTACGAGACCCAGTACTTC
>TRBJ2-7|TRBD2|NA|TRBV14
CASSYSSGRANLYEQYF
TGTGCCAGCAGCTATTCCAGCGGGAGGGCTAATCTCTACGAGCAGTACTTC
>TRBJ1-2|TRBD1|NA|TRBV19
CASTPDRGYGYTF
TGTGCCAGTACTCCGGACAGGGGCTATGGCTACACCTTC
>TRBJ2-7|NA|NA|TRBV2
CASSGLAYTVYEQYF
TGTGCCAGCAGTGGGCTAGCGTATACCGTCTACGAGCAGTACTTC
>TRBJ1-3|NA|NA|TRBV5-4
CASSLSPGSSGNTIYF
TGTGCCAGCAGCCTTAGTCCAGGCAGCTCTGGAAACACCATATATTTT
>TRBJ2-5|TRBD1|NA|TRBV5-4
CASSWNRGQETQYF
TGTGCCAGCAGCTGGAACAGGGGGCAAGAGACCCAGTACTTC
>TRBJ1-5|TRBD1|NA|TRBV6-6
CASGRTGVNQPQHF
TGTGCCAGCGGACGGACAGGCGTCAATCAGCCCCAGCATTTT
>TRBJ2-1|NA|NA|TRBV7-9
CASSLLNEQFF
TGTGCCAGCAGCTTACTAAATGAGCAGTTCTTC
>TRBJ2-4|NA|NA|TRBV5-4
CASSGGDRRDIQYF
TGTGCCAGCAGCGGGGGGGACAGGAGGGACATTCAGTACTTC
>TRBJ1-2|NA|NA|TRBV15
CATSREVGSGYTF
TGTGCCACCAGCAGAGAAGTAGGGAGCGGCTACACCTTC
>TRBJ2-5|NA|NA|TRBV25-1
CASSLGPETQYF
TGTGCCAGCAGTTTGGGCCCGGAGACCCAGTACTTC
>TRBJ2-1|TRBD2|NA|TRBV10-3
CAISETSGAAGFEQFF
TGTGCCATCAGTGAGACTAGCGGGGCCGCAGGATTTGAGCAGTTCTTC
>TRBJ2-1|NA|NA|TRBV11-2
CASSLDRQGINEQFF
TGTGCCAGCAGCTTAGACCGGCAGGGGATCAATGAGCAGTTCTTC
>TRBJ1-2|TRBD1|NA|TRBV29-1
CSGGGADGYTF
TGCAGCGGAGGGGGCGCCGATGGCTACACCTTC
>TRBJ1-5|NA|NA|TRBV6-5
CASINRQNSNQPQHF
TGTGCCAGCATTAATCGACAGAATAGCAATCAGCCCCAGCATTTT
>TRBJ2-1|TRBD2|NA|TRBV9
CASSPTSGGINEQFF
TGTGCCAGCAGCCCTACTAGCGGGGGAATAAATGAGCAGTTCTTC
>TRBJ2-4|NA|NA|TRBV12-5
CASGPNVLERNIQYF
TGTGCTAGTGGCCCAAATGTACTAGAGAGAAACATTCAGTACTTC
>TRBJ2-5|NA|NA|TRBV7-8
CASSFSGKETQYF
TGTGCCAGCAGCTTCTCGGGAAAAGAGACCCAGTACTTC
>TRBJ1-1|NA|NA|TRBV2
CASSEQGYSEAFF
TGTGCCAGCAGTGAACAGGGTTACTCTGAAGCTTTCTTT
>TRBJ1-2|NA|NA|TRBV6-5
CASSYGGSNNYGYTF
TGTGCCAGCAGTTACGGAGGAAGTAATAACTATGGCTACACCTTC
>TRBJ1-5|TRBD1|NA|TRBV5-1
CASSPGTGGSQPQHF
TGCGCCAGCAGCCCGGGGACAGGGGGTTCTCAGCCCCAGCATTTT
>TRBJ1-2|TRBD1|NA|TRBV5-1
CASSLVLGTGEGYTF
TGCGCCAGCAGCTTGGTTCTTGGGACAGGGGAAGGCTACACCTTC
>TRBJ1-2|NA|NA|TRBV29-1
CSVDTRDTDYGYTF
TGCAGCGTTGACACTCGTGACACAGACTATGGCTACACCTTC
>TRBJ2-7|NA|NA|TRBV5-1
CASSHPGAGEQYF
TGCGCCAGCAGTCACCCAGGGGCGGGCGAGCAGTACTTC